The entry below gives a single T cell receptor (beta chain) sequence along with its context. Antigen unknown. These data are taken from a study of cytomegalovirus exposure and HLA in healthy donors. Study conclusions and caveats: Most TCR sequences showed up rarely, but some public TCRs showed up in many donors.

The PCR was carried out with 60 Vbeta primers and 13 Jbeta primers. Profiled with immunoSEQ multiplex PCR; TCRdb holds only in-frame clones, not every one. The data hold approximately 160,000 clones, with 68% observed a single time. The CDR3 is 17 amino acids. Germline loops: CDR1 SGDLS, CDR2 YYNGEE. With V trimmed by 2 bases and J by 0 bases, 5 bases remained unmatched. The clonotype originates from a man aged 45-65 years in good health and CMV-seronegative. The sequenced sample consisted of PBMCs. The chain recombines TRBV9 with TRBJ1-3; TRBD1 matches 10 bases. The CDR3 DNA follows: TGTGCCAGCAGCGTCGGGACAGGGGTACCCTCTGGAAACACCATATATTTT. The encoded protein is CASSVGTGVPSGNTIYF. The full variable domain, its missing parts supplied by reference TRBV9 and TRBJ1-3, is DSGVTQTPKHLITATGQRVTLRCSPRSGDLSVYWYQQSLDQGLQFLIQYYNGEERAKGNILERFSAQQFPDLHSELNLSSLELGDSALYFCASSVGTGVPSGNTIYFGEGSWLTVV.